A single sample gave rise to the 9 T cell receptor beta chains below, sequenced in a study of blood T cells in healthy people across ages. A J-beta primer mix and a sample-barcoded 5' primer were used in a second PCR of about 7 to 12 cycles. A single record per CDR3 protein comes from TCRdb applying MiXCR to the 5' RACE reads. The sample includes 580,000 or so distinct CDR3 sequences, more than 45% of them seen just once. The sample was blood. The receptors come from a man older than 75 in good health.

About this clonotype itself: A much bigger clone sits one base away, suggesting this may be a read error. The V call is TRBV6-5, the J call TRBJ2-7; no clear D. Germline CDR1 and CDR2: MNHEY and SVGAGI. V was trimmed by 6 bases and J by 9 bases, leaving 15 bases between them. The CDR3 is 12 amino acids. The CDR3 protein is CASSAGPGGQYF. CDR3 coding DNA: TGTGCCAGCAGCGCCGGACCCGGCGGGCAGTACTTC.

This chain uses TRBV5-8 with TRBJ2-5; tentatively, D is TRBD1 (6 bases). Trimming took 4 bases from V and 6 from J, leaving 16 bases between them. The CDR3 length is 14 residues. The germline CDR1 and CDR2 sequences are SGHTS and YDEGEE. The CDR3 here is CASSRYRVGKTQYF. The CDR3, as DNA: TGTGCCAGCAGCAGATACAGGGTGGGAAAGACCCAGTACTTC.

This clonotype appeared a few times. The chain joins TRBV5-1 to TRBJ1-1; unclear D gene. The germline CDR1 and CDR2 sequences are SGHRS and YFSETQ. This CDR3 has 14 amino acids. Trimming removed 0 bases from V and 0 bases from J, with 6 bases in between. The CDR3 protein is CASSLDNLNTEAFF. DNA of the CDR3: TGCGCCAGCAGCTTGGACAACTTGAACACTGAAGCTTTCTTT.

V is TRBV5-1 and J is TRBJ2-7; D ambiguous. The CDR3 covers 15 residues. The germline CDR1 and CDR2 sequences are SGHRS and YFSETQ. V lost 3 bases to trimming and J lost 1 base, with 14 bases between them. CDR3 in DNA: TGCGCCAGCAGCTCACAATCTTCACCATCCTACGAGCAGTACTTC. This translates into CASSSQSSPSYEQYF.

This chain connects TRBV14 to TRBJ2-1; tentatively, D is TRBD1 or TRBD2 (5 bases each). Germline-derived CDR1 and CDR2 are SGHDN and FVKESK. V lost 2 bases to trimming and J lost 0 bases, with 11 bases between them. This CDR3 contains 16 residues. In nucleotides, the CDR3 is TGTGCCAGCAGCCAATCAAACGGGGCCTCCTACAATGAGCAGTTCTTC. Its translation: CASSQSNGASYNEQFF.

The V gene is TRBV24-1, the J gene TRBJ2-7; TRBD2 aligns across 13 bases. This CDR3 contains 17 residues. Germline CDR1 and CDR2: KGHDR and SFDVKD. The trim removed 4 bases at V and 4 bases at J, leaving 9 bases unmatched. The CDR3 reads CATSDPTAGLAGYEQYF. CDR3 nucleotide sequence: TGTGCCACCAGTGACCCCACCGCGGGACTAGCGGGGTACGAGCAGTACTTC.

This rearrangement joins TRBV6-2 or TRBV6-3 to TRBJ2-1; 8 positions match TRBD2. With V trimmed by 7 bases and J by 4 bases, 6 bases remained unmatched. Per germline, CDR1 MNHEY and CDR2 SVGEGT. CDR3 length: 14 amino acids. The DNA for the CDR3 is TGTGCCAGCATTCCGGGACTAGGGTACAATGAGCAGTTCTTC. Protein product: CASIPGLGYNEQFF.

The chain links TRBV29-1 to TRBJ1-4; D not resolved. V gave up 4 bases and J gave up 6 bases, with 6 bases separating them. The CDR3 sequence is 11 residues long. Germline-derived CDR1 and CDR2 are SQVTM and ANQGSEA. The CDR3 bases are TGCAGCGTTGGCGAGTATGAAAAACTGTTTTTT. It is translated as CSVGEYEKLFF. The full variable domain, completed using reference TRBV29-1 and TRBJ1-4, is SAVISQKPSRDICQRGTSLTIQCQVDSQVTMMFWYRQQPGQSLTLIATANQGSEATYESGFVIDKFPISRPNLTFSTLTVSNMSPEDSSIYLCSVGEYEKLFFGSGTQLSVL.

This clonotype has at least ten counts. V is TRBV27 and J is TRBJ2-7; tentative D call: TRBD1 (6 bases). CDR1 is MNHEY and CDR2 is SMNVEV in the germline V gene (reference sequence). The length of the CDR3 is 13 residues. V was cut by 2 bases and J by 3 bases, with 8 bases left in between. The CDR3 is CASSLEQGYEQYF. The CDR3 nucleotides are TGTGCCAGCAGTTTAGAACAGGGCTACGAGCAGTACTTC.